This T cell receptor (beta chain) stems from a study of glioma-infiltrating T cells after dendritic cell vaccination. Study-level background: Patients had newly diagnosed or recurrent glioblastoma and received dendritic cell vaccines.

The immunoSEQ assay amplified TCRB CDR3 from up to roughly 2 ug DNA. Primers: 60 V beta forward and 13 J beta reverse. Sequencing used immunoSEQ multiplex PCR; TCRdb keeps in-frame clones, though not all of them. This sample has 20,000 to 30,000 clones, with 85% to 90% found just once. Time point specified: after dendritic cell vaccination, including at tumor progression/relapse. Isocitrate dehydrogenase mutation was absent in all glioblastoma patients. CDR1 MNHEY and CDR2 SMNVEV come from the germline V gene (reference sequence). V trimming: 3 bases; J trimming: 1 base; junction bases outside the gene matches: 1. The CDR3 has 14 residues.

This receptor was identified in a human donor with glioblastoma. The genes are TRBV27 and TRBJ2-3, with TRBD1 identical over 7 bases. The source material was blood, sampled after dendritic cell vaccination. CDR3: CASSFGTGTDTQYF. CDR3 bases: TGTGCCAGCAGTTTTGGGACAGGCACAGATACGCAGTATTTT.